One sample yielded the 20 T cell receptor beta chains listed below, sequenced in a study of neurological immune-mediated disorders. MiXCR was run by TCRdb on the 5' RACE reads, yielding one entry per CDR3 protein. The table lists 20,000 to 25,000 distinct CDR3 sequences, 15% of them singletons. Sequenced input: PBMCs. These receptors originate from a female donor with HTLV-1-associated myelopathy (HAM/TSP).

This clonotype was seen many times. The chain uses TRBV9 and TRBJ2-5, with D possibly being TRBD2 (5 bases). Germline CDR1 reads SGDLS; CDR2 reads YYNGEE. V lost 4 bases and J 5 bases, leaving 18 bases between the germline ends. CDR3 size: 15 residues. The CDR3 DNA follows: TGTGCCAGCAGCAATACCCCGAGGGCGCGGGAGACCCAGTACTTC. Protein product: CASSNTPRARETQYF.

This clonotype was counted at least ten times. This chain uses TRBV7-9 with TRBJ2-2; 9 nucleotides line up with TRBD2. The J segment lost 1 base and the V segment lost 3 bases, leaving 0 bases of the junction unmatched. CDR1 SEHNR and CDR2 FQNEAQ come from the germline V gene (reference sequence). The CDR3 length is 15 residues. The CDR3 nucleotides read TGTGCCAGCAGCTTGACTAGCGGGAACACCGGGGAGCTGTTTTTT. Protein: CASSLTSGNTGELFF.

The sample holds many counts of this clonotype. The CDR3 is CASSERGSWGYTF. Written as DNA, the CDR3 is TGTGCCAGCAGTGAAAGAGGGAGTTGGGGCTACACCTTC. This rearrangement joins TRBV2 to TRBJ1-2; D call uncertain. Trimming stripped 2 bases from V and 8 bases from J, with 12 bases between. Germline CDR1 SNHLY, CDR2 FYNNEI. The CDR3 sequence is 13 residues long. The entire variable domain, with the rest obtained from reference TRBV2 and TRBJ1-2, is as follows: EPEVTQTPSHQVTQMGQEVILRCVPISNHLYFYWYRQILGQKVEFLVSFYNNEISEKSEIFDDQFSVERPDGSNFTLKIRSTKLEDSAMYFCASSERGSWGYTFGSGTRLTVV.

V is TRBV20-1 and J is TRBJ2-7; TRBD2 is a possible D gene (5 bases). This CDR3 spans 11 amino acids. Germline V gene data show CDR1 as DFQATT and CDR2 as SNEGSKA (reference sequence). The ends were cut back, 5 bases at V and 6 bases at J, with 11 bases in the middle. The CDR3 coding sequence is TGCAGTGCTGCACTAGTATTCGAGCAGTACTTC. It yields the protein CSAALVFEQYF.

This clonotype was picked up many times. The rearrangement uses TRBV7-2 and TRBJ2-3; the D gene is possibly TRBD1 (6 bases). CDR1 is SGHTA, CDR2 FQGNSA, per germline. CDR3 length: 15 amino acids. The ends were cut back, 1 base at V and 2 bases at J, with 10 bases in the middle. The CDR3 reads CASSLVGGLTDTQYF. CDR3 DNA sequence: TGTGCCAGCAGCTTAGTTGGGGGCCTCACAGATACGCAGTATTTT.

The table lists this clonotype with a count of one. The chain combines TRBV10-1 with TRBJ2-7; 8 bases are shared with TRBD1. The J segment lost 0 bases and the V segment lost 9 bases, leaving 10 bases of the junction unmatched. Germline values: CDR1 WNHNN, CDR2 SYGVQD (reference sequence). This CDR3 region has 15 residues. The CDR3 sequence is CARRPMGQVSYEQYF. CDR3 bases: TGCGCCAGGCGACCTATGGGACAGGTCTCCTACGAGCAGTACTTC.

This clonotype has a count of ten or more. The chain has TRBV20-1 and TRBJ1-3; D unresolved. The CDR3 is made up of 13 amino acids. Trimming removed 3 bases at V and 2 bases at J, with 8 bases between. Germline-derived CDR1 and CDR2 are DFQATT and SNEGSKA (reference sequence). CDR3 amino acids: CSASKGPGNTIYF. The CDR3 DNA reads as TGCAGTGCTAGTAAGGGCCCTGGAAACACCATATATTTT.

This clonotype was detected many times. The rearrangement uses TRBV7-2 and TRBJ1-1; no clear D. CDR1 and CDR2 (germline): SGHTA, FQGNSA. The CDR3 is 13 amino acids. Trimming shortened V by 6 bases and J by 3 bases, and 11 bases separated the two germline ends. CDR3 loop: CASRAAGDTEAFF. The CDR3 DNA reads as TGTGCCAGCAGGGCGGCGGGTGACACTGAAGCTTTCTTT. The full variable domain, rest sourced from reference TRBV7-2 and TRBJ1-1, is GAGVSQSPSNKVTEKGKDVELRCDPISGHTALYWYRQSLGQGLEFLIYFQGNSAPDKSGLPSDRFSAERTGGSVSTLTIQRTQQEDSAVYLCASRAAGDTEAFFGQGTRLTVV.

A remark on this clonotype: This may come from a read error, since a much larger clone is one base off. A read error is likely, as this CDR3 ends without the conserved phenylalanine or tryptophan. This chain connects TRBV19 to TRBJ2-2; unclear D gene. V gave up 3 bases and J gave up 5 bases, with 7 bases separating them. The germline V gene encodes CDR1 LNHDA and CDR2 SQIVND (reference sequence). This CDR3 has 13 amino acids. CDR3: CASSIARTGELFI. The CDR3 DNA sequence: TGTGCCAGTAGTATTGCGAGAACCGGGGAGCTGTTTATT.

This clonotype was found many times. CDR3 region: CASSFKGPLQGEKLFF. Here the CDR3 DNA reads TGTGCCAGCAGTTTCAAGGGACCCCTTCAGGGCGAAAAACTGTTTTTT. The V and J genes are TRBV28 and TRBJ1-4, with D possibly being TRBD1 (5 bases). CDR1 MDHEN and CDR2 SYDVKM come from the germline V gene. With 3 bases removed from V and 8 bases from J, the gap between germline ends came to 19 bases. CDR3 length equals 16 residues. Full variable domain (remainder filled in from reference TRBV28 and TRBJ1-4): DVKVTQSSRYLVKRTGEKVFLECVQDMDHENMFWYRQDPGLGLRLIYFSYDVKMKEKGDIPEGYSVSREKKERFSLILESASTNQTSMYLCASSFKGPLQGEKLFFGSGTQLSVL.

This clonotype was detected many times. V gene TRBV11-3 combines with J gene TRBJ1-1; unclear D gene. The CDR3 has 15 amino acids. Trimming removed 0 bases at V and 0 bases at J, with 8 bases between. Per germline, CDR1 SGHNT and CDR2 YENEEA. The CDR3 DNA sequence: TGTGCCAGCAGCTTAGATGAGACCATGAACACTGAAGCTTTCTTT. Residues: CASSLDETMNTEAFF.

This clonotype was counted at least ten times. This sequence joins TRBV20-1 and TRBJ2-7; 10 nucleotides agree with TRBD2. The CDR3 consists of 13 residues. The V and J ends lost 6 bases and 0 bases, in that order; junction bases with no gene match: 2. Germline CDR1 is DFQATT and CDR2 is SNEGSKA (reference sequence). This CDR3 is CSASGGGSYEQYF. As DNA, the CDR3 is TGCAGTGCCAGCGGGGGGGGCTCCTACGAGCAGTACTTC.

The table lists this clonotype with many counts. The rearrangement uses TRBV5-1 and TRBJ2-3, with a weak D call TRBD2 (7 bases). The V and J ends lost 7 bases and 2 bases respectively, with 20 bases between them. Germline CDR1 and CDR2: SGHRS and YFSETQ. CDR3 length: 16 amino acids. The CDR3, as DNA: TGCGCCAGCGCAAGGGGGGCTAGCGGTTTCACAGATACGCAGTATTTT. The encoded protein is CASARGASGFTDTQYF.

This clonotype was found many times. The CDR3 DNA sequence: TGCAGTGCTAGTCTAGCGGGAGATAATGAGCAGTTCTTC. It codes for CSASLAGDNEQFF. The genes are TRBV20-1 and TRBJ2-1; 10 nucleotides align to TRBD2. The V gene's germline CDR1 is DFQATT and CDR2 SNEGSKA (reference sequence). CDR3 length equals 13 residues. The V and J ends lost 3 bases and 7 bases, in that order; junction bases with no gene match: 3.

This clonotype was seen at least ten times. The rearrangement links TRBV7-6 to TRBJ2-1; D not resolved. The CDR3 is 17 amino acids. Trimming shortened V by 5 bases and J by 0 bases, and 17 bases separated the two germline ends. The germline V gene has CDR1 SGHVS and CDR2 FNYEAQ. CDR3 coding DNA: TGTGCCAGCAGCGCACAGATCCCTCTAAGCTCCTACAATGAGCAGTTCTTC. Translated: CASSAQIPLSSYNEQFF.

This clonotype has a count of ten or more. V gene TRBV12-5 combines with J gene TRBJ1-5; the D is unclear. The CDR3 has 12 amino acids. The ends were cut back, 5 bases at V and 7 bases at J, with 9 bases in the middle. Looked up from germline, CDR1 is LGHNT and CDR2 is FRNRAP. The CDR3: CASGLPAQPQHF. CDR3 DNA: TGTGCTAGTGGTCTCCCGGCCCAGCCCCAGCATTTT. The full variable domain, completed using reference TRBV12-5 and TRBJ1-5, is DARVTQTPRHKVTEMGQEVTMRCQPILGHNTVFWYRQTMMQGLELLAYFRNRAPLDDSGMPKDRFSAEMPDATLATLKIQPSEPRDSAVYFCASGLPAQPQHFGDGTRLSIL.

This clonotype was recorded at least ten times. This chain uses TRBV7-9 with TRBJ2-1; the match to TRBD2 covers 7 bases. Germline V gene sequence: CDR1 SEHNR, CDR2 FQNEAQ (reference sequence). J gave up 9 bases and V 10 bases, and 18 bases lay outside the gene matches. The CDR3 is made up of 15 amino acids. This CDR3 is CATMTSLLEEREQFF. CDR3 DNA sequence: TGTGCCACCATGACTAGCCTACTAGAGGAGCGTGAGCAGTTCTTC.

This clonotype was seen at least ten times. The chain has TRBV20-1 and TRBJ2-3; perhaps TRBD2 as D (7 bases). The CDR3 spans 15 residues. The germline V gene has CDR1 DFQATT and CDR2 SNEGSKA (reference sequence). Deletions cut 4 bases from V and 1 base from J, with 15 bases between. CDR3: CSAIWRGGRTDTQYF. As DNA, the CDR3 is TGCAGTGCTATCTGGCGCGGGGGCCGCACAGATACGCAGTATTTT.

By share of the sample, this clonotype is medium-sized. At one boundary the junction diverges from the germline segment, which might be a read error. The chain couples TRBV5-1 to TRBJ2-3; no clear D. The CDR3 spans 14 residues. The germline CDR1 and CDR2 sequences are SGHRS and YFSETQ. CDR3 in amino acids: CASSLAPNTYTQYF. For the CDR3, the DNA is TGCGCCAGCAGCTTGGCCCCTAACACATATACGCAGTATTTT.

This clonotype was recorded at least ten times. The V gene is TRBV9, the J gene TRBJ2-7; D possibly corresponds to TRBD1 (7 bases). The CDR3 covers 12 residues. Germline-derived CDR1 and CDR2 are SGDLS and YYNGEE. V dropped 3 bases and J dropped 7 bases, with 11 bases sitting between them. CDR3 nucleotides: TGTGCCAGCAGCGGTCAGGGGGGAGAGCAGTACTTC. This encodes CASSGQGGEQYF.